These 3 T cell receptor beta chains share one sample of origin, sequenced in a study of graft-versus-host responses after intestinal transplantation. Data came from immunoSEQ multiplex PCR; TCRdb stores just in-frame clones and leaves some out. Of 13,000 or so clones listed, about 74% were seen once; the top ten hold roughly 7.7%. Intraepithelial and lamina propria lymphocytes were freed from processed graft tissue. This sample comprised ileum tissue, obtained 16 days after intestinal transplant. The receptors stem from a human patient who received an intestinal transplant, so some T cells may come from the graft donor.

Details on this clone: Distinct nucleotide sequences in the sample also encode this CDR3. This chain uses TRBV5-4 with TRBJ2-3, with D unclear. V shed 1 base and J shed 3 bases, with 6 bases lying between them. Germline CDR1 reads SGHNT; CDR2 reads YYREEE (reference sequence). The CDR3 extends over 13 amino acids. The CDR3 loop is CASSLRETDTQYF. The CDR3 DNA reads TGTGCCAGCAGCTTGCGCGAGACAGATACGCAGTATTTT. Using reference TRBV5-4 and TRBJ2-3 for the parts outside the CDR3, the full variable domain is ETGVTQSPTHLIKTRGQQVTLRCSSQSGHNTVSWYQQALGQGPQFIFQYYREEENGRGNFPPRFSGLQFPNYSSELNVNALELDDSALYLCASSLRETDTQYFGPGTRLTVL.

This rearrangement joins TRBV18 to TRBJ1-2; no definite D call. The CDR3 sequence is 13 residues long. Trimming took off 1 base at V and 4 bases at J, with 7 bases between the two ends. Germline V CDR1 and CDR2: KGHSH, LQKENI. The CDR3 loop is CASSPQEGYGYTF. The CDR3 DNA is TGTGCCAGCTCACCACAGGAGGGCTATGGCTACACCTTC.

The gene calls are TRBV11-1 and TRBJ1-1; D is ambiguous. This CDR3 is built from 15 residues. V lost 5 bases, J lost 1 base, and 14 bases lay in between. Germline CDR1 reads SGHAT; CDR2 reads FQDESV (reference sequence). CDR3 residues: CASSPRRISNTEAFF. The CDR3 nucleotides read TGTGCCAGCAGCCCTCGGAGGATCTCGAACACTGAAGCTTTCTTT.